This T cell receptor (beta chain) stems from a study of T-cell reconstitution after alpha-beta-depleted transplantation in children. Germline CDR1 reads MNHEY; CDR2 reads SVGEGT. This CDR3 region has 16 residues. V shed 2 bases and J shed 3 bases, with 16 bases lying between them. This clonotype came up a few times. This sample's TCRbeta library carried unique molecular identifier barcodes. TCRdb analysed the PCR reads with MiXCR anew, one entry per CDR3 protein. The sample has hundreds of thousands of distinct CDR3 sequences; around a sixth are singletons. The TCR was taken from a human donor who donated a stem cell graft to a child with acute myeloid leukemia. The V gene is TRBV6-2 or TRBV6-3, the J gene TRBJ1-2; a possible D gene is TRBD1 (6 bases). The source material was PBMCs from the stem cell graft donor, sampled from the stem cell graft. In DNA, the CDR3 is TGTGCCAGCAGTTACGGGGGGGCAGGAGGATACTATGGCTACACCTTC. As protein: CASSYGGAGGYYGYTF.